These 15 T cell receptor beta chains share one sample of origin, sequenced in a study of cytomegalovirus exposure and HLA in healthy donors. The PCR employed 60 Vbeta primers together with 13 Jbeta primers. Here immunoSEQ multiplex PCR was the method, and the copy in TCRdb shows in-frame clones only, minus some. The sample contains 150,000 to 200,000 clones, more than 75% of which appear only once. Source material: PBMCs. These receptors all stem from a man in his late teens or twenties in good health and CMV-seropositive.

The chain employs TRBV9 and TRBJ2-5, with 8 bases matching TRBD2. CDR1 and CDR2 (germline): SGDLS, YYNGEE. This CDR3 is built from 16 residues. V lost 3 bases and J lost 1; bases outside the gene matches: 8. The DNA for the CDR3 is TGTGCCAGCAGCGCCCCCAGGAGCGGGGGCCAAGAGACCCAGTACTTC. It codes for CASSAPRSGGQETQYF. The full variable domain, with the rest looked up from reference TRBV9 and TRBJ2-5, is DSGVTQTPKHLITATGQRVTLRCSPRSGDLSVYWYQQSLDQGLQFLIQYYNGEERAKGNILERFSAQQFPDLHSELNLSSLELGDSALYFCASSAPRSGGQETQYFGPGTRLLVL.

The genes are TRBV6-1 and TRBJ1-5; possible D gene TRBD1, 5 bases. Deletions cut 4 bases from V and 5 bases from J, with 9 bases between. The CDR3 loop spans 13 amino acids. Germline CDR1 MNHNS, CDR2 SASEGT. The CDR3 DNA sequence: TGTGCCAGCAGTGGGACACGAGATCAGCCCCAGCATTTT. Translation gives CASSGTRDQPQHF.

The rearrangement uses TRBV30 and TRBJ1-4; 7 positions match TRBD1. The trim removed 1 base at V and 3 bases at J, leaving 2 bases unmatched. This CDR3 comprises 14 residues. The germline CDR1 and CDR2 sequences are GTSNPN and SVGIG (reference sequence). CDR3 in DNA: TGTGCCTGGAGTGATGGGACAGCTAATGAAAAACTGTTTTTT. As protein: CAWSDGTANEKLFF.

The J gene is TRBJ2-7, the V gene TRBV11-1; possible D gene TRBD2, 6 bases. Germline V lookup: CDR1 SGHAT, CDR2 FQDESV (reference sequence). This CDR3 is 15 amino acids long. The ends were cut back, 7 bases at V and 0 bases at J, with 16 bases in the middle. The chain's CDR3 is CASTDRGSSSYEQYF. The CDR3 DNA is TGTGCCAGCACGGACCGGGGGTCTAGCTCCTACGAGCAGTACTTC.

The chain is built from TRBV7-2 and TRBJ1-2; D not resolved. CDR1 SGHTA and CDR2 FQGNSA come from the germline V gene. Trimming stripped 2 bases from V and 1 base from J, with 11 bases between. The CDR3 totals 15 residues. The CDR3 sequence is CASSLLERVNYGYTF. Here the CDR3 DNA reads TGTGCCAGCAGCTTACTGGAGCGGGTTAACTATGGCTACACCTTC.

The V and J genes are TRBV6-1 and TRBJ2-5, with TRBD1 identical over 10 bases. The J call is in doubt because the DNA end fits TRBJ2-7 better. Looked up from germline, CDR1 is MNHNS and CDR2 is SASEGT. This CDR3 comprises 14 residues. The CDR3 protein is CASRTTGGLNEQYF. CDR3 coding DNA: TGTGCCAGCAGAACGACAGGGGGCCTCAACGAGCAGTACTTC.

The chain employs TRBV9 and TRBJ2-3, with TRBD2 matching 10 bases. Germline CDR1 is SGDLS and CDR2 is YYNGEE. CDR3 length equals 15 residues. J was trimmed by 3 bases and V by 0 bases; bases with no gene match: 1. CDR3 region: CASSVALAGTDTQYF. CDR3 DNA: TGTGCCAGCAGCGTAGCACTAGCGGGAACAGATACGCAGTATTTT.

CDR3 loop: CASSQNVRDREYSPLHF. The DNA for the CDR3 is TGCGCCAGCAGCCAAAACGTAAGGGACAGAGAATATTCACCCCTCCACTTT. The rearrangement uses TRBV4-1 and TRBJ1-6; 7 nucleotides align to TRBD1. The CDR3 is 17 amino acids. The V and J ends lost 2 bases and 8 bases, in that order; junction bases with no gene match: 12. The germline CDR1 and CDR2 sequences are MGHRA and YSYEKL.

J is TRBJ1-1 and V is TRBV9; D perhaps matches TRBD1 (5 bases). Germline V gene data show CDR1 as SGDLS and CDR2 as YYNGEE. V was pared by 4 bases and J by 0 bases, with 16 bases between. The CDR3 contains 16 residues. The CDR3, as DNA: TGTGCCAGCAGCAAAACTTCCGACAGTATGAACACTGAAGCTTTCTTT. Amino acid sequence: CASSKTSDSMNTEAFF. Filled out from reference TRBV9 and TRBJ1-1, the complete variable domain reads DSGVTQTPKHLITATGQRVTLRCSPRSGDLSVYWYQQSLDQGLQFLIQYYNGEERAKGNILERFSAQQFPDLHSELNLSSLELGDSALYFCASSKTSDSMNTEAFFGQGTRLTVV.

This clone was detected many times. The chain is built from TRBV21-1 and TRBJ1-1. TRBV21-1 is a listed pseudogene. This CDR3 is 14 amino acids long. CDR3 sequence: CASSKDGGTTEAFF. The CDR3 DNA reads TGTGCCAGCAGCAAAGACGGAGGGACCACTGAAGCTTTCTTT.

The CDR3 spells CASSSTPGQPQHF. The CDR3 nucleotides read TGCGCCAGCAGCTCGACGCCGGGACAGCCCCAGCATTTT. The chain is built from TRBV5-1 and TRBJ1-5; D not certain. Between the trimmed V and J ends, which lost 3 bases and 7 bases, there was a span of 11 bases. Germline lookup yields CDR1 SGHRS and CDR2 YFSETQ. This CDR3 comprises 13 residues.

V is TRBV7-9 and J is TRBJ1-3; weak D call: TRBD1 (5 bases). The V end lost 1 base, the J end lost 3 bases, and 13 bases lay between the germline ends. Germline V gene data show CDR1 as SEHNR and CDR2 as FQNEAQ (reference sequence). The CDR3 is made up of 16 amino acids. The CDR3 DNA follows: TGTGCCAGCAGCTTAGGAGGAGGGGCAGATGGAAACACCATATATTTT. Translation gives CASSLGGGADGNTIYF.

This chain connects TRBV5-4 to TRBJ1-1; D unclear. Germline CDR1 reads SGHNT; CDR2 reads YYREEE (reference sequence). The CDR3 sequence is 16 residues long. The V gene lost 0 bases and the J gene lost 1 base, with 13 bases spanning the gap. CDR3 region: CASSLVVSLRNTEAFF. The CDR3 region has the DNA TGTGCCAGCAGCTTGGTAGTTAGTTTGAGGAACACTGAAGCTTTCTTT.

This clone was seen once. The CDR3: CASSPYGGGATDTQYF. CDR3 coding DNA: TGTGCCAGCAGCCCCTATGGCGGGGGGGCCACAGATACGCAGTATTTT. The chain links TRBV7-3 to TRBJ2-3; 9 nucleotides align to TRBD2. The ends lost 5 bases at V and 2 bases at J; junction bases unmatched: 8. This CDR3 is built from 16 residues. Germline CDR1 SGHTA, CDR2 FQGTGA. The whole variable domain, filled in from reference TRBV7-3 and TRBJ2-3, reads GAGVSQTPSNKVTEKGKYVELRCDPISGHTALYWYRQSLGQGPEFLIYFQGTGAADDSGLPNDRFFAVRPEGSVSTLKIQRTERGDSAVYLCASSPYGGGATDTQYFGPGTRLTVL.

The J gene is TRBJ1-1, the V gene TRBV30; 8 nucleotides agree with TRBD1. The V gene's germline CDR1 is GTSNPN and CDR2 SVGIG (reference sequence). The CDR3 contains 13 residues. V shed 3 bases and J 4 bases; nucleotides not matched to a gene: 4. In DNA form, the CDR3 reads TGTGCCTGGAGCTCCGACAGGGGCACTGAAGCTTTCTTT. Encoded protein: CAWSSDRGTEAFF.